This is a list of T cell receptor beta chains from one sample in a study of CD8 T cells in Susac syndrome. TCRdb ran MiXCR on the immunoSEQ multiplex PCR reads and lists one entry per CDR3 protein. The repertoire holds under 200,000 distinct CDR3 sequences, with just under 95% as singletons. The sequenced sample consisted of CD4+ T cells from PBMCs. The origin of the receptors is a human donor in good health. The CDR3 runs from the conserved cysteine through the conserved F or W. Each record gives: V gene, clone size, J gene, D gene, CDR3 protein, CDR3 DNA. D genes are given only for firm matches. For some rows the clone size is stated as once, few or many, or as a class when expanded; others skip it.

V gene: TRBV9; clone size: -; J gene: TRBJ2-3; D gene: -; CDR3 protein: CASSSLGSTDTQYF; CDR3 DNA: TGTGCCAGCAGCTCGTTGGGTAGCACAGATACGCAGTATTTT
V gene: TRBV12-3/TRBV12-4; clone size: -; J gene: TRBJ2-4; D gene: -; CDR3 protein: CASSWGPRDIQYF; CDR3 DNA: TGTGCCAGCAGTTGGGGGCCGAGGGACATTCAGTACTTC
V gene: TRBV29-1; clone size: -; J gene: TRBJ2-7; D gene: TRBD1; CDR3 protein: CSVEDRASYEQYF; CDR3 DNA: TGCAGCGTTGAGGACAGGGCCTCCTACGAGCAGTACTTC
V gene: TRBV29-1; clone size: -; J gene: TRBJ2-7; D gene: -; CDR3 protein: CSGGESYEQYF; CDR3 DNA: TGCAGCGGGGGCGAATCCTACGAGCAGTACTTC
V gene: TRBV20-1; clone size: -; J gene: TRBJ2-1; D gene: TRBD2; CDR3 protein: CSAGRESYNEQFF; CDR3 DNA: TGCAGTGCTGGGAGGGAATCCTACAATGAGCAGTTCTTC
V gene: TRBV7-2; clone size: -; J gene: TRBJ2-7; D gene: TRBD1; CDR3 protein: CASSERDRGPSEQYF; CDR3 DNA: TGTGCCAGCAGCGAACGGGACAGGGGACCTAGTGAGCAGTACTTC
V gene: TRBV6-6; clone size: -; J gene: TRBJ1-2; D gene: TRBD1; CDR3 protein: CASSKGGQVYGYTF; CDR3 DNA: TGTGCCAGCAGTAAGGGGGGACAGGTCTATGGCTACACCTTC
V gene: TRBV7-9; clone size: -; J gene: TRBJ2-7; D gene: -; CDR3 protein: CASSLGPGSYEQYF; CDR3 DNA: TGTGCCAGCAGTTTGGGTCCGGGTTCCTACGAGCAGTACTTC
V gene: TRBV27; clone size: -; J gene: TRBJ2-7; D gene: -; CDR3 protein: CASSRAATYEQYF; CDR3 DNA: TGTGCCAGCAGTCGAGCAGCGACCTACGAGCAGTACTTC
V gene: TRBV4-2; clone size: -; J gene: TRBJ1-6; D gene: TRBD1; CDR3 protein: CASSQAQGPNSPLHF; CDR3 DNA: TGTGCCAGCAGCCAAGCACAGGGGCCTAATTCACCCCTCCACTTT
V gene: TRBV20-1; clone size: -; J gene: TRBJ2-1; D gene: -; CDR3 protein: CSAHGQGGKNEQFF; CDR3 DNA: TGCAGTGCTCATGGACAGGGAGGGAAAAATGAGCAGTTCTTC
V gene: TRBV5-1; clone size: -; J gene: TRBJ2-3; D gene: -; CDR3 protein: CASSSQGPGDTQYF; CDR3 DNA: TGCGCCAGCAGCTCGCAGGGGCCCGGGGATACGCAGTATTTT
V gene: TRBV4-3; clone size: -; J gene: TRBJ2-2; D gene: -; CDR3 protein: CASSQDSQRNTGELFF; CDR3 DNA: TGCGCCAGCAGCCAAGATTCACAGAGGAACACCGGGGAGCTGTTTTTT
V gene: TRBV6-2/TRBV6-3; clone size: -; J gene: TRBJ2-3; D gene: TRBD1; CDR3 protein: CASSDTGGSDTQYF; CDR3 DNA: TGTGCCAGCAGTGACACAGGGGGTTCGGATACGCAGTATTTT
V gene: TRBV12-3/TRBV12-4; clone size: -; J gene: TRBJ1-2; D gene: TRBD1; CDR3 protein: CASSPGQGGYTF; CDR3 DNA: TGTGCCAGCAGCCCCGGACAGGGTGGCTACACCTTC
V gene: TRBV5-6; clone size: -; J gene: TRBJ2-1; D gene: TRBD1; CDR3 protein: CASSKTGGYNEQFF; CDR3 DNA: TGTGCCAGCAGCAAGACAGGGGGGTACAATGAGCAGTTCTTC
V gene: TRBV7-3; clone size: few; J gene: TRBJ2-5; D gene: TRBD1; CDR3 protein: CASSSGQGETQYF; CDR3 DNA: TGTGCCAGCAGTTCCGGACAGGGGGAGACCCAGTACTTC
V gene: TRBV18; clone size: -; J gene: TRBJ1-1; D gene: -; CDR3 protein: CASSPFTGPEAFF; CDR3 DNA: TGTGCCAGCTCACCATTCACAGGGCCCGAAGCTTTCTTT
V gene: TRBV12-3/TRBV12-4; clone size: -; J gene: TRBJ2-7; D gene: -; CDR3 protein: CASSYRGGKSSYEQYF; CDR3 DNA: TGTGCCAGCAGTTACCGGGGCGGCAAGAGCTCCTACGAGCAGTACTTC
V gene: TRBV20-1; clone size: -; J gene: TRBJ2-1; D gene: TRBD2; CDR3 protein: CSAVAGSYNEQFF; CDR3 DNA: TGCAGTGCTGTAGCGGGGTCCTACAATGAGCAGTTCTTC
V gene: TRBV19; clone size: -; J gene: TRBJ1-1; D gene: TRBD1; CDR3 protein: CASSIDGQGDTEAFF; CDR3 DNA: TGTGCCAGTAGTATTGATGGACAGGGGGACACTGAAGCTTTCTTT
V gene: TRBV5-1; clone size: -; J gene: TRBJ2-1; D gene: -; CDR3 protein: CASSLVVGNEQFF; CDR3 DNA: TGCGCCAGCAGCTTGGTAGTAGGAAATGAGCAGTTCTTC
V gene: TRBV4-3; clone size: once; J gene: TRBJ1-2; D gene: -; CDR3 protein: CASSPERGYGYTF; CDR3 DNA: TGCGCCAGCAGCCCCGAGAGGGGGTATGGCTACACCTTC
V gene: TRBV30; clone size: -; J gene: TRBJ2-4; D gene: -; CDR3 protein: CAWSSSTDRLAKNIQYF; CDR3 DNA: TGTGCCTGGAGTTCTTCGACCGATCGTCTAGCCAAAAACATTCAGTACTTC
V gene: TRBV27; clone size: few; J gene: TRBJ2-7; D gene: -; CDR3 protein: CASSLGAGASYEQYF; CDR3 DNA: TGTGCCAGCAGTTTAGGTGCGGGGGCGTCCTACGAGCAGTACTTC
V gene: TRBV7-9; clone size: once; J gene: TRBJ2-7; D gene: -; CDR3 protein: CASGGAGEQYF; CDR3 DNA: TGTGCCAGCGGGGGCGCGGGGGAGCAGTACTTC
V gene: TRBV20-1; clone size: -; J gene: TRBJ2-5; D gene: TRBD2; CDR3 protein: CSARLGTSLETQYF; CDR3 DNA: TGCAGTGCTAGGCTCGGGACTAGCTTAGAGACCCAGTACTTC
V gene: TRBV6-5; clone size: -; J gene: TRBJ1-2; D gene: -; CDR3 protein: CASSYSNRHDGYTF; CDR3 DNA: TGTGCCAGCAGTTACTCGAATAGACACGATGGCTACACCTTC
V gene: TRBV20-1; clone size: -; J gene: TRBJ2-7; D gene: TRBD2; CDR3 protein: CSAPLAGGRYEQYF; CDR3 DNA: TGCAGTGCACCACTAGCGGGGGGGCGCTACGAGCAGTACTTC